The sequence of this TCR beta chain was determined in a study of cytomegalovirus exposure and HLA in healthy donors. Across the whole study: Previous work identified roughly 120 million unique TCR beta sequences from 150 million to 200 million T cells.

It was with 60 Vbeta and 13 Jbeta primers that the PCR ran. The assay was immunoSEQ multiplex PCR, and TCRdb's table has in-frame clones only and misses some. The table includes about 140,000 clones, around 73% detected once. Trimming stripped 5 bases from V and 3 bases from J, with 13 bases between. Germline V lookup: CDR1 MGHRA, CDR2 YSYEKL. The CDR3 runs to 15 residues. Notes on this clone: Its antigen is unknown.

Study conclusions and caveats: Productive rates of about 90% or about 30% were seen for most TCR beta V segments in an earlier analysis.

The TCR comes from a woman in her forties in good health and CMV-seronegative. This chain links TRBV4-1 with TRBJ1-4; D is ambiguous. The specimen sequenced was PBMCs. The CDR3 region has the DNA TGCGCCAGCAGCGCCCGACAAGCCCCTAATGAAAAACTGTTTTTT. Its translation: CASSARQAPNEKLFF.